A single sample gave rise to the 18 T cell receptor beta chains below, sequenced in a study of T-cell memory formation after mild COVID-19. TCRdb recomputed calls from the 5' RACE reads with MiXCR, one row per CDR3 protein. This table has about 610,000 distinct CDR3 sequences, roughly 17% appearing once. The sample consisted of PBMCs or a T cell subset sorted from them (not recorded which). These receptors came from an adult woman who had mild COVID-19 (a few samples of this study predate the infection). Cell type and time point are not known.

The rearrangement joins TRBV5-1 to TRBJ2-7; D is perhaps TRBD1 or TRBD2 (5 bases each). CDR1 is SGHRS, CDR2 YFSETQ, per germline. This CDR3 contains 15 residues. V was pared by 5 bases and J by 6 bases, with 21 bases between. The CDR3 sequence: CASSSPGIRTSEQYF. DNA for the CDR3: TGCGCCAGCAGTTCCCCGGGGATTCGGACATCCGAGCAGTACTTC.

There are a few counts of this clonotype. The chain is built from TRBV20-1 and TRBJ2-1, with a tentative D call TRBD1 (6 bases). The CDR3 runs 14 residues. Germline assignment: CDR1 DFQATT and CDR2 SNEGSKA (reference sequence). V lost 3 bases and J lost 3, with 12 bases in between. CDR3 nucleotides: TGCAGTGCTAGTGAGGACAGCCTCTACAATGAGCAGTTCTTC. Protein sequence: CSASEDSLYNEQFF.

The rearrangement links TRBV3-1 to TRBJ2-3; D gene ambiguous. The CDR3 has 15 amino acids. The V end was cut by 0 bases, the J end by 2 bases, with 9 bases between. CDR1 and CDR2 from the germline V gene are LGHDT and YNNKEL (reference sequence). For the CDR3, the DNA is TGTGCCAGCAGCCAAGAATGGCCCTTCACAGATACGCAGTATTTT. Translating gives CASSQEWPFTDTQYF.

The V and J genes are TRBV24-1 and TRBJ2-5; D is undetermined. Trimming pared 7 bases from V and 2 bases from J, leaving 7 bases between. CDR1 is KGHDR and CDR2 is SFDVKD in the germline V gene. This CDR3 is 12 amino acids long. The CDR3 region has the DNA TGTGCCACCAGCCAAGGACAAGAGACCCAGTACTTC. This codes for CATSQGQETQYF.

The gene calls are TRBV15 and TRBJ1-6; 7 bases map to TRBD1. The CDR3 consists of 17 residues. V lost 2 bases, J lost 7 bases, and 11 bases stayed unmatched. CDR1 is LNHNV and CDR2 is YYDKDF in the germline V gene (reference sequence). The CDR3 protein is CATSRNSRDSRNSPLHF. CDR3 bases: TGTGCCACCAGCAGAAACAGCCGGGACAGCCGAAATTCACCCCTCCACTTT.

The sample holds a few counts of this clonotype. The CDR3 DNA follows: TGTGCCAGCAGCCAAGAGGGACTAGCGGGGGGGAAACCCACCGGGGAGCTGTTTTTT. Its translation is CASSQEGLAGGKPTGELFF. The chain uses TRBV4-2 and TRBJ2-2; TRBD2 agrees at 16 bases. Germline CDR1 LGHNA, CDR2 YNFKEQ. Losses at the gene ends were 0 bases for V and 4 bases for J; bases not matched to a gene: 5. This CDR3 has 19 amino acids.

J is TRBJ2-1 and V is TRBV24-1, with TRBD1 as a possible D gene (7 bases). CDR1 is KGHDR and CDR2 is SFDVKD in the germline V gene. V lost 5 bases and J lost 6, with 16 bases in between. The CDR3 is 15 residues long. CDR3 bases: TGTGCCACCAGTGTCCCTGGACAGGAGGGCAATGAGCAGTTCTTC. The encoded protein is CATSVPGQEGNEQFF.

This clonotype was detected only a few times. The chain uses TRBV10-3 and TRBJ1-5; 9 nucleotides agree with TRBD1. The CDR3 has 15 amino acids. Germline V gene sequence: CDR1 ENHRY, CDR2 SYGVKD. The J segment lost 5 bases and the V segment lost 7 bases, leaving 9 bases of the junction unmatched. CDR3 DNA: TGTGCCATCAAACCGGGACAGGGAGATCATCAGCCCCAGCATTTT. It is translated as CAIKPGQGDHQPQHF.

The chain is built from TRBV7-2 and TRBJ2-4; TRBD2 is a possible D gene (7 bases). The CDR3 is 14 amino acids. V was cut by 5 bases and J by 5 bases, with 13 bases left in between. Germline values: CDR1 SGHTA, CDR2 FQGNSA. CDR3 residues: CASSPGGSQNIQYF. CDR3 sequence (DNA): TGTGCCAGCAGCCCGGGGGGCAGTCAAAACATTCAGTACTTC.

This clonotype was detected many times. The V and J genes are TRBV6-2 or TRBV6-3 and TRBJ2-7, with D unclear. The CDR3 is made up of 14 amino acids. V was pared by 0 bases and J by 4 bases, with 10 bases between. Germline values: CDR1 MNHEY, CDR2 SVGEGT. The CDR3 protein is CASSYSRYGYEQYF. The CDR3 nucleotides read TGTGCCAGCAGTTACTCCCGATACGGTTACGAGCAGTACTTC.

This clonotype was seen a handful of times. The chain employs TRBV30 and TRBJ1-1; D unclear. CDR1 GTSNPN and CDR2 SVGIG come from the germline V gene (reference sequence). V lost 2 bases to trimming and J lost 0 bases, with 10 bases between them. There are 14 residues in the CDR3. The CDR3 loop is CAWSSRYLNTEAFF. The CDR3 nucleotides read TGTGCCTGGAGTTCCAGGTACCTGAACACTGAAGCTTTCTTT.

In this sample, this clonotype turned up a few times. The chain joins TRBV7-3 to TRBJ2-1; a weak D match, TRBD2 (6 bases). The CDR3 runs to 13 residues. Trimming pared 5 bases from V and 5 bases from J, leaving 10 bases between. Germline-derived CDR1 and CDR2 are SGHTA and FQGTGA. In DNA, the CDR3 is TGTGCCAGCAGCCCGGGACTTAACAATGAGCAGTTCTTC. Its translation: CASSPGLNNEQFF.

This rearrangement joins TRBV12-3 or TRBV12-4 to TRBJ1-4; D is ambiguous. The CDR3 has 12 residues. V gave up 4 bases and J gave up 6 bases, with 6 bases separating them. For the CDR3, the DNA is TGTGCCAGCAGTTCCCCAGATGAAAAACTGTTTTTT. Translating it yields CASSSPDEKLFF.

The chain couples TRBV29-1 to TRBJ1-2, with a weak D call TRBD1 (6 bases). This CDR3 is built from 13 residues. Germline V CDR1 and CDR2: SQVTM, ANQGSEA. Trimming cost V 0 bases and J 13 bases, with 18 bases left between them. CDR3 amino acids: CSVEDRGTRRPTF. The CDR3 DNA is TGCAGCGTTGAAGATAGGGGGACACGTAGACCCACCTTC.

The CDR3 sequence is CASSSLAGPSTDTQYF. CDR3 in DNA: TGTGCCAGCAGCTCTCTAGCGGGGCCTAGCACAGATACGCAGTATTTT. The V gene is TRBV7-9, the J gene TRBJ2-3; 9 bases align to TRBD2. CDR1 and CDR2 from the germline V gene are SEHNR and FQNEAQ (reference sequence). The junction had 5 bases not matched to a gene; V was cut back by 4 bases and J by 0 bases. CDR3 length equals 16 residues.

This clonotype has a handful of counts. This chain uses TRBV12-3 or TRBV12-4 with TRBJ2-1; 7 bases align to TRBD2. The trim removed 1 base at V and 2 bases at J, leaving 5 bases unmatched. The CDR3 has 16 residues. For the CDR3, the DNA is TGTGCCAGCAGTTTAGAGTCGGGGGGAACCTACAATGAGCAGTTCTTC. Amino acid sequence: CASSLESGGTYNEQFF.

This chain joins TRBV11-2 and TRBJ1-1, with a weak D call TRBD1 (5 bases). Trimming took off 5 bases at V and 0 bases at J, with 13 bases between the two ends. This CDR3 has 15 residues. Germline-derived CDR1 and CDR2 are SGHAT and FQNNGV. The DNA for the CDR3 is TGTGCCAGCAGCCCACCCTGGGGGATGAACACTGAAGCTTTCTTT. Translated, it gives CASSPPWGMNTEAFF.

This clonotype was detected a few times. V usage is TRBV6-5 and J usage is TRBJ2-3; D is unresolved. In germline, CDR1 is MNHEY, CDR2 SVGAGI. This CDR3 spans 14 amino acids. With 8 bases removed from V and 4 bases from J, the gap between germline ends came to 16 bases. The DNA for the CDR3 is TGTGCCAGCTCCTGGGCAGGTTTCGCAGATACGCAGTATTTT. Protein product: CASSWAGFADTQYF.